The 21 T cell receptor beta chains given below trace back to one sample, sequenced in a study of blood T cell repertoires in COVID-19. Data came from immunoSEQ multiplex PCR; TCRdb stores just in-frame clones and leaves some out. The sample lists over 450,000 clones, 89% occurring once. The sample taken for sequencing was peripheral blood. Receptor source: a man between 18 and 35 years old with COVID-19, enrolled during active disease.

V usage is TRBV7-9 and J usage is TRBJ1-4, with D tentatively TRBD1 (6 bases). The CDR3 has 15 residues. The germline V gene encodes CDR1 SEHNR and CDR2 FQNEAQ (reference sequence). Deletions cut 1 base from V and 8 bases from J, with 14 bases between. CDR3 nucleotide sequence: TGTGCCAGCAGCTTAGTCAGTTCAGGGGTCGAAAAACTGTTTTTT. This gives the protein CASSLVSSGVEKLFF.

This chain uses TRBV11-3 with TRBJ2-3; possible D gene TRBD1, 5 bases. Germline V gene sequence: CDR1 SGHNT, CDR2 YENEEA. The CDR3 totals 14 residues. V was shortened by 1 base and J by 2 bases, with 7 bases between the two germline ends. CDR3 sequence: CASSLGQTTDTQYF. The CDR3 DNA is TGTGCCAGCAGCTTAGGACAGACCACAGATACGCAGTATTTT.

The rearrangement uses TRBV6-2 or TRBV6-3 and TRBJ1-2, with unresolved D. This CDR3 region has 12 residues. Germline CDR1 is MNHEY and CDR2 is SVGEGT. Trimming shortened V by 1 base and J by 8 bases, and 8 bases separated the two germline ends. The DNA for the CDR3 is TGTGCCAGCAGTTACTTTTCCGTCGGCTACACCTTC. It is translated as CASSYFSVGYTF.

J is TRBJ2-3 and V is TRBV7-9; 11 positions agree with TRBD2. From germline, CDR1 is SEHNR and CDR2 FQNEAQ (reference sequence). The CDR3 covers 16 residues. Trimming cost V 8 bases and J 3 bases; bases outside gene matches: 10. The CDR3 protein is CASGTRLAGRTDTQYF. In DNA, the CDR3 is TGTGCCAGCGGAACAAGACTAGCGGGAAGGACAGATACGCAGTATTTT.

V usage is TRBV18 and J usage is TRBJ2-7; D perhaps matches TRBD1 (6 bases). The germline V and J ends were trimmed by 4 bases and 5 bases, with 15 bases remaining between them. This CDR3 is built from 14 residues. Per germline, CDR1 KGHSH and CDR2 LQKENI. The CDR3 loop is CASSLYRVADEQYF. The CDR3, as DNA: TGTGCCAGCTCACTGTACAGGGTCGCCGACGAGCAGTACTTC.

With regard to this clone: The sample carries other DNA sequences with the same CDR3. The J gene is TRBJ2-7, the V gene TRBV12-3 or TRBV12-4; D is ambiguous. V gave up 5 bases and J gave up 0 bases, with 5 bases separating them. The CDR3 has 12 residues. The CDR3 nucleotides are TGTGCCAGCAGTCTCCTCTCCTACGAGCAGTACTTC. Its translation: CASSLLSYEQYF.

The chain joins TRBV18 to TRBJ2-2; D perhaps matches TRBD2 (7 bases). Trimming removed 0 bases from V and 3 bases from J, with 11 bases in between. This CDR3 region has 16 residues. CDR1 and CDR2 from the germline V gene are KGHSH and LQKENI. CDR3 coding DNA: TGTGCCAGCTCACCACCCGGGGGGCGAGACACCGGGGAGCTGTTTTTT. Translating it yields CASSPPGGRDTGELFF.

The rearrangement joins TRBV5-1 to TRBJ2-6; D might be TRBD1 (5 bases). The CDR3 covers 17 residues. Trimming left V 0 bases short and J 1 base short, with 11 bases between. Germline V gene lookup returns CDR1 SGHRS and CDR2 YFSETQ. The DNA of the CDR3 is TGCGCCAGCAGCTTGGCCCTGACAGTATCTGGGGCCAACGTCCTGACTTTC. The encoded protein is CASSLALTVSGANVLTF.

The chain is built from TRBV14 and TRBJ1-2; no reliable D call. Germline lookup yields CDR1 SGHDN and CDR2 FVKESK. The CDR3 contains 14 residues. The V end was cut by 0 bases, the J end by 2 bases, with 7 bases between. The CDR3 DNA reads TGTGCCAGCAGCCAAGATAATAGCAACTATGGCTACACCTTC. Residues: CASSQDNSNYGYTF.

The CDR3 DNA reads as TGTGCCAGCAGCTCCGGACTAGCGGGACAAGAGACCCAGTACTTC. Its protein is CASSSGLAGQETQYF. The chain couples TRBV5-6 to TRBJ2-5, with 12 bases lining up with TRBD2. Trimming removed 3 bases from V and 2 bases from J; junction bases left unmatched: 2. The CDR3 loop spans 15 amino acids. Germline CDR1 reads SGHDT; CDR2 reads YYEEEE. The variable domain in full, completed from reference TRBV5-6 and TRBJ2-5, reads DAGVTQSPTHLIKTRGQQVTLRCSPKSGHDTVSWYQQALGQGPQFIFQYYEEEERQRGNFPDRFSGHQFPNYSSELNVNALLLGDSALYLCASSSGLAGQETQYFGPGTRLLVL.

The genes are TRBV15 and TRBJ1-4, with 9 bases that match TRBD1. The CDR3 spans 18 residues. The J segment lost 10 bases and the V segment lost 1 base, leaving 16 bases of the junction unmatched. The V gene's germline CDR1 is LNHNV and CDR2 YYDKDF (reference sequence). The CDR3: CATSRVPEPGQGKGKLFF. The CDR3 bases are TGTGCCACCAGCAGAGTTCCGGAACCGGGACAGGGCAAGGGAAAACTGTTTTTT.

The gene calls are TRBV30 and TRBJ1-2; no reliable D call. V was trimmed by 1 base and J by 0 bases, leaving 9 bases between them. Germline V CDR1 and CDR2: GTSNPN, SVGIG (reference sequence). The CDR3 contains 14 residues. CDR3 in amino acids: CAWSGLTPNYGYTF. CDR3 DNA: TGTGCCTGGAGTGGCCTAACTCCTAACTATGGCTACACCTTC.

As concerns this clone: Compared with germline, one end of the junction differs, possibly owing to a read error. The V gene is TRBV7-6, the J gene TRBJ1-4, with D possibly being TRBD1 (6 bases). CDR1 is SGHVS, CDR2 FNYEAQ, per germline. There are 16 residues in the CDR3. The CDR3 bases are TGTGCCAGTAGCTCTCGCCCAGGGGCAACTAATGAAAAACTGTTTTTT. Protein product: CASSSRPGATNEKLFF. The full variable domain, with the rest looked up from reference TRBV7-6 and TRBJ1-4, is GAGVSQSPRYKVTKRGQDVALRCDPISGHVSLYWYRQALGQGPEFLTYFNYEAQQDKSGLPNDRFSAERPEGSISTLTIQRTEQRDSAMYRCASSSRPGATNEKLFFGSGTQLSVL.

This clone appeared a single time. This chain links TRBV6-5 with TRBJ2-1; maybe TRBD2 (6 bases). V dropped 3 bases and J dropped 10 bases, with 19 bases sitting between them. This CDR3 is 15 amino acids long. Germline V CDR1 and CDR2: MNHEY, SVGAGI. DNA for the CDR3: TGTGCCAGCAGTTATTTTGACGGAGGGGTACAAGAGCAGTTCTTC. This sequence encodes CASSYFDGGVQEQFF.

The V and J genes are TRBV3-1 (or the pseudogene TRBV3-2) and TRBJ1-2; possible D gene TRBD1, 6 bases. The CDR3 totals 14 residues. The V end was cut by 5 bases, the J end by 8 bases, with 18 bases between. Germline CDR1 and CDR2: LGHDT and YNNKEL (reference sequence). The CDR3 nucleotides are TGTGCCAGCAGCTCCCGGGGGGCTACGGGGGGCTACACCTTC. Its translation is CASSSRGATGGYTF.

The gene calls are TRBV27 and TRBJ2-1, with a weak D call TRBD2 (6 bases). This CDR3 is built from 15 residues. Germline V lookup: CDR1 MNHEY, CDR2 SMNVEV (reference sequence). V shed 6 bases and J shed 1 base, with 13 bases lying between them. CDR3 sequence: CASSVPGLSYNEQFF. CDR3 sequence (DNA): TGTGCCAGCAGCGTTCCGGGACTGTCCTACAATGAGCAGTTCTTC.

The chain recombines TRBV5-3 with TRBJ1-6; D not certain. TRBV5-3 is assigned to the ORF class and has an uncertain function. The CDR3 sequence is 18 residues long. V lost 0 bases to trimming and J lost 0 bases, with 13 bases between them. CDR3 sequence (DNA): TGTGCCAGAAGCTTGGGGTCCCCGACGGGCTCCTATAATTCACCCCTCCACTTT. This translates into CARSLGSPTGSYNSPLHF.

The CDR3 reads CASTSSYEQYF. The CDR3 nucleotides read TGTGCCAGTACTAGCTCCTACGAGCAGTACTTC. This chain joins TRBV10-3 and TRBJ2-7; possibly TRBD2 for D (5 bases). V was cut by 10 bases and J by 0 bases, with 7 bases left in between. This CDR3 is 11 amino acids long. Germline CDR1 is ENHRY and CDR2 is SYGVKD.

The rearrangement joins TRBV11-1 to TRBJ2-1; 8 nucleotides match TRBD2. The CDR3 loop spans 16 amino acids. The V gene's germline CDR1 is SGHAT and CDR2 FQDESV (reference sequence). J was trimmed by 4 bases and V by 5 bases; bases with no gene match: 10. The CDR3 DNA sequence: TGTGCCAGCAGCACTCTAATAGCGGGGAAATACAATGAGCAGTTCTTC. As protein: CASSTLIAGKYNEQFF.

The rearrangement joins TRBV5-6 to TRBJ2-7, with D maybe TRBD1 (6 bases). Germline-derived CDR1 and CDR2 are SGHDT and YYEEEE. Trimming took 4 bases from V and 3 from J, leaving 20 bases between them. This CDR3 comprises 16 residues. This chain's CDR3 is CASSVYTMGALYEQYF. The CDR3 nucleotides are TGTGCCAGCAGCGTATATACTATGGGGGCGCTCTACGAGCAGTACTTC.

The gene calls are TRBV4-2 and TRBJ1-4; perhaps TRBD1 as D (5 bases). V was shortened by 0 bases and J by 7 bases, with 15 bases between the two germline ends. The CDR3 totals 16 residues. CDR1 and CDR2 (germline): LGHNA, YNFKEQ. Written as DNA, the CDR3 is TGTGCCAGCAGCCAAGAAGGGCAGGGCCAGGGTGAAAAACTGTTTTTT. Its translation is CASSQEGQGQGEKLFF.